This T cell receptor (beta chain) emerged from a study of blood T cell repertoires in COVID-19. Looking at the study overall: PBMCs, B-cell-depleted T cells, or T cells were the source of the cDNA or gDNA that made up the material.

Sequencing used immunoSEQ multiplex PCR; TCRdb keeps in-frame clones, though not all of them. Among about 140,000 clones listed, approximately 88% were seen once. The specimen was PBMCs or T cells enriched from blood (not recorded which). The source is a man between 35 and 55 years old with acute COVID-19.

In DNA form, the CDR3 reads TGTGCCAGCAGCGTATCGGGGACTAGCACCACAGATACGCAGTATTTT. Translated, it gives CASSVSGTSTTDTQYF. The V and J genes are TRBV9 and TRBJ2-3; 9 bases agree with TRBD2. Trimming cost V 1 base and J 2 bases; bases outside gene matches: 5. Germline V gene sequence: CDR1 SGDLS, CDR2 YYNGEE. This CDR3 contains 16 residues.